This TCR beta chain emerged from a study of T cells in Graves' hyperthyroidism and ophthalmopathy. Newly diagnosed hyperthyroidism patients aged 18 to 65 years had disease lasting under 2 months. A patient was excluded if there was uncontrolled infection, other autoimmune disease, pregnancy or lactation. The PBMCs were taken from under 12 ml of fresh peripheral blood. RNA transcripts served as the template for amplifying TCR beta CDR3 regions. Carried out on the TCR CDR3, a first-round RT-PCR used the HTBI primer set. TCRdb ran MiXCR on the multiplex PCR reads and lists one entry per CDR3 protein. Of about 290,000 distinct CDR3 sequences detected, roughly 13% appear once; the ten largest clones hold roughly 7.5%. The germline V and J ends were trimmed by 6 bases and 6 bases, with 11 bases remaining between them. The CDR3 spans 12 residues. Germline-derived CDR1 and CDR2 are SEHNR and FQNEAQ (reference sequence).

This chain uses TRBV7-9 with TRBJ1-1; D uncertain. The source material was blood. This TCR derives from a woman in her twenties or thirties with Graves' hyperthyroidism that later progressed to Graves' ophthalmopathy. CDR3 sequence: CASSYQEAEAFF. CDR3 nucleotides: TGTGCCAGCAGTTATCAGGAGGCTGAAGCTTTCTTT.